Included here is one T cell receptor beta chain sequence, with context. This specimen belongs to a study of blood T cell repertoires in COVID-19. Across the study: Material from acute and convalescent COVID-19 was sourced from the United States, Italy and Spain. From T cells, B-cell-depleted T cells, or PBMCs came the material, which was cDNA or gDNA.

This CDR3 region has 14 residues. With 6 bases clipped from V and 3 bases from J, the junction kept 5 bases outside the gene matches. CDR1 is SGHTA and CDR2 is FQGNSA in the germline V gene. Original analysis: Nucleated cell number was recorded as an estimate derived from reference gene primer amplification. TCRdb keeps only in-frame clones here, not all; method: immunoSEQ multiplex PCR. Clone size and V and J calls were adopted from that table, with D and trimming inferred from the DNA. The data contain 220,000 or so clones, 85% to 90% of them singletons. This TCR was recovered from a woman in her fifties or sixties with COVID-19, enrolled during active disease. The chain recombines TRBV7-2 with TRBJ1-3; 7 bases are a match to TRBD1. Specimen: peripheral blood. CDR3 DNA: TGTGCCAGCAGTTACAGGGGTAGTGGAAACACCATATATTTT. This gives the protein CASSYRGSGNTIYF.